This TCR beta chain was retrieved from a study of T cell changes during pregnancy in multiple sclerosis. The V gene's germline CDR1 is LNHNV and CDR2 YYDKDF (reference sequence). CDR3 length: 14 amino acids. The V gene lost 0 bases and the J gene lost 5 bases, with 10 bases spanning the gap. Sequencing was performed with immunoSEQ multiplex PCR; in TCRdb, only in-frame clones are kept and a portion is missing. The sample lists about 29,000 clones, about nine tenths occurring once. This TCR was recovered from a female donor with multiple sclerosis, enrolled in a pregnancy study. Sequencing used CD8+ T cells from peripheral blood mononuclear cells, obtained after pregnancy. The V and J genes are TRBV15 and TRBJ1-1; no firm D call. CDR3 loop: CATSRDREITEAFF. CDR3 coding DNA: TGTGCCACCAGCAGAGATCGGGAAATTACTGAAGCTTTCTTT.